A single sample is the source of the 27 T cell receptor beta chains below, sequenced in a study of response to subunit inactivated influenza vaccine (dated by TCRdb to between 2018 and 2020). Library preparation used RT-PCR. Sequencing took place on an Illumina HiSeq 2500. The public reads were reanalyzed by TCRdb: fastp trimming at Q25, MiXCR alignment, in-frame beta chains only. Every distinct CDR3 protein forms one entry, paired with its most common genes and DNA. This sample gives approximately 700,000 distinct CDR3 sequences in total; 14% of them show up just once. Together, the top ten hold 6.5% to 8.5% of the sample. Sample: PBMCs from blood, taken roughly 15 days before vaccination. All receptors come from a man aged 50 to 60 who received an inactivated influenza vaccine. Donor details come from another sample of the same person, matched by shared clones.

The table lists this clonotype with a few counts. CDR3: CASSNDRYLNNEQFF. For the CDR3, the DNA is TGTGCCAGTAGTAACGACAGGTACCTAAACAATGAGCAGTTCTTC. The chain carries TRBV6-2 or TRBV6-3 and TRBJ2-1, with a tentative D call TRBD1 (6 bases). The CDR3 runs 15 residues. Trimming took 9 bases from V and 5 from J, leaving 20 bases between them. CDR1 is MNHEY and CDR2 is SVGEGT in the germline V gene.

In this sample, this clonotype turned up a few times. The junction departs from the called germline gene at one end, perhaps through a read error. The rearrangement links TRBV5-1 to TRBJ2-5; 15 positions match TRBD2. Germline V lookup: CDR1 SGHRS, CDR2 YFSETQ. This CDR3 contains 17 residues. This chain's CDR3 is CARSRTSGRERQETQYF. The CDR3 DNA sequence: TGCGCCCGCAGCCGGACTAGCGGGAGGGAAAGACAAGAGACCCAGTACTTC.

Only a few counts were recorded for this clonotype. The V call is TRBV4-3, the J call TRBJ2-5; TRBD2 is a possible D gene (5 bases). The CDR3 consists of 14 residues. The V and J ends lost 0 bases and 7 bases respectively, with 12 bases between them. The germline CDR1 and CDR2 sequences are LGHNA and YSLEER. The chain's CDR3 is CASSQDRTVGTQYF. The DNA for the CDR3 is TGCGCCAGCAGCCAAGACCGGACTGTTGGGACCCAGTACTTC.

V usage is TRBV24-1 and J usage is TRBJ2-7; 9 nucleotides match TRBD1. The germline CDR1 and CDR2 sequences are KGHDR and SFDVKD. The CDR3 spans 13 residues. V gave up 7 bases and J gave up 5 bases; unmatched junction bases: 5. CDR3 nucleotides: TGTGCCACCAGCGGGACAGGGCGGAACGAGCAGTACTTC. Translated: CATSGTGRNEQYF.

The genes are TRBV6-5 and TRBJ2-7; D is possibly TRBD1 (5 bases). Trimming left V 2 bases short and J 3 bases short, with 17 bases between. The CDR3 contains 16 residues. Germline loops: CDR1 MNHEY, CDR2 SVGAGI. CDR3 DNA: TGTGCCAGCAGTTACCAGGGTGGGGCTGGGGACTACGAGCAGTACTTC. Protein product: CASSYQGGAGDYEQYF.

In its sample, this clonotype was seen a few times. V usage is TRBV20-1 and J usage is TRBJ1-5; no clear D. The CDR3 is 11 amino acids. Germline loops: CDR1 DFQATT, CDR2 SNEGSKA (reference sequence). The ends were cut back, 0 bases at V and 10 bases at J, with 7 bases in the middle. CDR3 DNA: TGCAGTGCTAGAGAGGGGTTACCCCAGCATTTT. This sequence encodes CSAREGLPQHF.

This clonotype was detected a few times. V and J are TRBV5-1 and TRBJ1-1, with a tentative D call TRBD1 (5 bases). CDR3 length: 15 residues. Germline assignment: CDR1 SGHRS and CDR2 YFSETQ. V lost 0 bases, J lost 4 bases, and 13 bases lay in between. CDR3 sequence: CASSLELGGFTEAFF. For the CDR3, the DNA is TGCGCCAGCAGCTTGGAGTTGGGGGGATTCACTGAAGCTTTCTTT.

At least ten counts were recorded for this clonotype. The chain combines TRBV12-3 or TRBV12-4 with TRBJ1-6, with 11 bases lining up with TRBD1. The V gene end was trimmed by 3 bases and the J gene end by 8 bases; junction bases not matched to a gene: 6. This CDR3 has 16 residues. The CDR3 DNA follows: TGTGCCAGCAGTTTGGGGACAGGGGGAGTTTATTCACCCCTCCACTTT. This sequence encodes CASSLGTGGVYSPLHF.

This chain links TRBV20-1 with TRBJ2-1; 8 nucleotides align to TRBD1. The CDR3 is made up of 20 amino acids. The junction had 17 bases not matched to a gene; V was cut back by 1 base and J by 0 bases. The germline gives CDR1 DFQATT, CDR2 SNEGSKA (reference sequence). The CDR3 loop reads CSARGVRTGFSLSSYNEQFF. CDR3 DNA: TGCAGTGCTAGAGGAGTACGGACAGGGTTTTCCCTCAGCTCCTACAATGAGCAGTTCTTC.

This chain joins TRBV20-1 and TRBJ1-1; D gene ambiguous. This CDR3 has 13 residues. Trimming took 1 base from V and 2 from J, leaving 8 bases between them. CDR1 and CDR2 (germline): DFQATT, SNEGSKA (reference sequence). CDR3 protein: CSARVVSNTEAFF. CDR3 nucleotides: TGCAGTGCTAGAGTGGTCAGTAACACTGAAGCTTTCTTT.

The sample holds a few counts of this clonotype. The chain combines TRBV29-1 with TRBJ2-3, with D uncertain. The CDR3 length is 15 residues. The germline V gene has CDR1 SQVTM and CDR2 ANQGSEA. With 5 bases removed from V and 0 bases from J, the gap between germline ends came to 15 bases. The CDR3 region is CSVQEPPHSTDTQYF. CDR3 DNA sequence: TGCAGCGTTCAGGAGCCCCCCCACAGCACAGATACGCAGTATTTT.

This clonotype was found a few times. This chain connects TRBV5-8 to TRBJ2-1; 12 bases are shared with TRBD2. CDR3 length equals 16 residues. Trimming took 1 base from V and 7 from J; bases not matched to a gene: 6. Looked up from germline, CDR1 is SGHTS and CDR2 is YDEGEE. CDR3 nucleotide sequence: TGTGCCAGCAGCTTGCTAGCGGGAGGGCCTGGTAATGAGCAGTTCTTC. Translation: CASSLLAGGPGNEQFF.

This clonotype showed up just a few times. The chain links TRBV20-1 to TRBJ1-2; D not certain. The CDR3 is made up of 15 amino acids. The germline CDR1 and CDR2 sequences are DFQATT and SNEGSKA (reference sequence). Trimming removed 0 bases at V and 4 bases at J, with 15 bases between. The CDR3 spells CSARDALQLIYGYTF. The DNA of the CDR3 is TGCAGTGCTAGAGATGCATTACAGCTCATCTATGGCTACACCTTC.

This clonotype was found a few times. The rearrangement uses TRBV28 and TRBJ2-7; 15 nucleotides line up with TRBD2. The CDR3 runs 16 residues. Germline V lookup: CDR1 MDHEN, CDR2 SYDVKM. Trimming at V came to 5 bases and at J to 7 bases, leaving 9 bases not matched to a gene. The CDR3 spells CASSLGLAGGPEEQYF. In DNA form, the CDR3 reads TGTGCCAGCAGTCTCGGACTAGCGGGAGGGCCGGAGGAGCAGTACTTC.

This clonotype was seen ten or more times. The rearrangement links TRBV24-1 to TRBJ2-5; 7 bases agree with TRBD2. Germline-derived CDR1 and CDR2 are KGHDR and SFDVKD. The CDR3 is 15 amino acids. The V gene end was trimmed by 3 bases and the J gene end by 3 bases; junction bases not matched to a gene: 6. The CDR3 sequence is CATSDVGGDEETQYF. The DNA for the CDR3 is TGTGCCACCAGTGATGTGGGAGGGGACGAAGAGACCCAGTACTTC.

This clonotype was found a few times. The chain couples TRBV9 to TRBJ2-3; D gene uncertain. The germline CDR1 and CDR2 sequences are SGDLS and YYNGEE. Trimming shortened V by 4 bases and J by 3 bases, and 12 bases separated the two germline ends. The CDR3 extends over 14 amino acids. The CDR3 nucleotides are TGTGCCAGCAGCTTCACCCACGCGACAGATACGCAGTATTTT. Translating gives CASSFTHATDTQYF.

The CDR3 DNA reads TGTGCCAGCTGTTCCCGCCTCCTACAGGGGCGGGGATCCTACGAGCAGTACTTC. It encodes CASCSRLLQGRGSYEQYF. This sequence joins TRBV12-3 or TRBV12-4 and TRBJ2-7; tentatively, D is TRBD1 (7 bases). CDR3 size: 18 residues. V lost 8 bases and J 1 base, leaving 27 bases between the germline ends.

The J gene is TRBJ1-5, the V gene TRBV18, with D possibly being TRBD1 (5 bases). The germline V gene encodes CDR1 KGHSH and CDR2 LQKENI. The CDR3 extends over 15 amino acids. V lost 3 bases and J 5 bases, leaving 14 bases between the germline ends. This CDR3 is CASSPNGGNDQPQHF. The CDR3 bases are TGTGCCAGCTCACCTAATGGGGGTAACGATCAGCCCCAGCATTTT.

In this sample, this clonotype turned up a few times. This chain links TRBV6-1 with TRBJ2-7; 8 bases align to TRBD1. V gave up 6 bases and J gave up 7 bases; unmatched junction bases: 11. CDR1 is MNHNS and CDR2 is SASEGT in the germline V gene. The CDR3 runs to 14 residues. In DNA, the CDR3 is TGTGCCAGCAGGCAGGACAGGGCTTCACTTGAGCAGTACTTC. Translated, it gives CASRQDRASLEQYF.

The chain couples TRBV4-1 to TRBJ1-6; possibly TRBD1 for D (6 bases). The CDR3 is made up of 15 amino acids. Trimming pared 1 base from V and 10 bases from J, leaving 14 bases between. CDR1 is MGHRA and CDR2 is YSYEKL in the germline V gene. The CDR3 DNA reads TGCGCCAGCAGCCAAGTGGAAGGGGGAGTATCACCCCTCCACTTT. Translation: CASSQVEGGVSPLHF.

This chain connects TRBV4-1 to TRBJ2-7; possible D gene TRBD1, 5 bases. V was trimmed by 2 bases and J by 2 bases, leaving 10 bases between them. This CDR3 spans 14 amino acids. The germline V gene has CDR1 MGHRA and CDR2 YSYEKL. CDR3 sequence (DNA): TGCGCCAGCAGCCAACCAGGGAAAACCTACGAGCAGTACTTC. Protein product: CASSQPGKTYEQYF.

This clonotype was seen more than once but under ten times. The chain has TRBV20-1 and TRBJ1-2; 11 positions agree with TRBD1. Germline CDR1 is DFQATT and CDR2 is SNEGSKA (reference sequence). Trimming removed 2 bases from V and 4 bases from J; junction bases left unmatched: 6. The CDR3 runs 15 residues. CDR3 in DNA: TGCAGTGCTAGATCACCGGACAGGGGGCTCTATGGCTACACCTTC. Residues: CSARSPDRGLYGYTF.

This clonotype was seen more than once but under ten times. The rearrangement uses TRBV7-2 and TRBJ2-3, with 9 bases fitting TRBD2. V trimming: 2 bases; J trimming: 3 bases; junction bases outside the gene matches: 3. The CDR3 runs 15 residues. Germline CDR1 and CDR2: SGHTA and FQGNSA. CDR3 in amino acids: CASSLSGRRTDTQYF. CDR3 in DNA: TGTGCCAGCAGCTTAAGCGGGAGGCGTACAGATACGCAGTATTTT.

The CDR3 spells CASSSDYGETQYF. The CDR3 DNA reads as TGCGCCAGCAGCTCGGACTACGGAGAGACCCAGTACTTC. The chain is built from TRBV5-1 and TRBJ2-5; maybe TRBD2 (6 bases). V lost 3 bases, J lost 4 bases, and 10 bases lay in between. The CDR3 runs to 13 residues. Germline V gene sequence: CDR1 SGHRS, CDR2 YFSETQ.

This clonotype occurred once. The chain joins TRBV5-4 to TRBJ2-3; D is undetermined. V lost 4 bases and J lost 4, with 16 bases in between. This CDR3 has 15 amino acids. From germline, CDR1 is SGHNT and CDR2 YYREEE (reference sequence). CDR3 sequence reads: CASSPGPIFSDTQYF. In DNA form, the CDR3 reads TGTGCCAGCAGCCCCGGGCCTATCTTCTCAGATACGCAGTATTTT.

The J gene is TRBJ1-3, the V gene TRBV21-1; the DNA was not used to check the table's D call, TRBD1. TRBV21-1 is designated a pseudogene. The CDR3 totals 17 residues. CDR3 nucleotides: TGTGCCAGCAGCAGACGACCTCTTCGGGCGTATGGAAACACCATATATTTT. It is translated as CASSRRPLRAYGNTIYF.

This clonotype was recorded a few times. The chain joins TRBV18 to TRBJ1-1; tentatively, D is TRBD1 (5 bases). The CDR3 length is 12 residues. Germline V CDR1 and CDR2: KGHSH, LQKENI. V lost 6 bases, J lost 8 bases, and 13 bases lay in between. The CDR3: CASSPAGNEAFF. DNA for the CDR3: TGTGCCAGCTCGCCTGCAGGGAACGAAGCTTTCTTT.